The following is a T cell receptor (beta chain) sequence with its context. Between the trimmed V and J ends, which lost 3 bases and 0 bases, there was a span of 18 bases. Germline CDR1 SGDLS, CDR2 YYNGEE. The CDR3 has 18 amino acids. TCRdb keeps only in-frame clones here, not all; method: immunoSEQ multiplex PCR. The profile covers roughly 250,000 clones, with around 87% appearing a single time and over 2% taken by the ten largest. These data are taken from a study of blood T cell repertoires in COVID-19. The clonotype comes from a woman aged 18-35 years who had recovered from COVID-19. The chain employs TRBV9 and TRBJ1-4; D call uncertain. Sequencing input: PBMCs or T cells enriched from blood (not recorded which). CDR3 loop: CASSGPRRVTATNEKLFF. In DNA form, the CDR3 reads TGTGCCAGCAGCGGGCCCCGGAGGGTTACTGCAACTAATGAAAAACTGTTTTTT.